The 25 T cell receptor beta chains presented below share a single source sample, sequenced in a study of monozygotic twins with inflammatory bowel disease. TCRdb re-called the 5' RACE reads; one entry per CDR3 protein, DNA not given. This repertoire comprises 420,000 or so distinct CDR3 sequences; its ten largest clones make up roughly 2.5%. Specimen: blood. Receptor source: a human donor with ulcerative colitis or Crohn's disease, or a healthy co-twin of an affected twin (not recorded which).

The chain links TRBV29-1 to TRBJ2-5; TCRdb calls TRBD1, which cannot be checked without DNA. Looked up from germline, CDR1 is SQVTM and CDR2 is ANQGSEA. The CDR3 is made up of 13 amino acids. The CDR3 spells CSVERGGIETQYF.

The chain employs TRBV5-1 and TRBJ1-6. The CDR3 consists of 17 residues. The germline CDR1 and CDR2 sequences are SGHRS and YFSETQ. CDR3 amino acids: CASSLSPGGSYNSPLHF.

This chain connects TRBV20-1 to TRBJ2-7; TCRdb's D call of TRBD2 is untestable without DNA. CDR3 length equals 14 residues. The germline V gene has CDR1 DFQATT and CDR2 SNEGSKA (reference sequence). The CDR3 protein is CSARTLAGVAEQYF.

The gene calls are TRBV7-6 and TRBJ1-3. The CDR3 is 17 residues long. Germline CDR1 SGHVS, CDR2 FNYEAQ. CDR3 sequence: CASSSLNGQGSGNTIYF.

This chain links TRBV27 with TRBJ2-2. This CDR3 has 13 amino acids. CDR1 MNHEY and CDR2 SMNVEV come from the germline V gene (reference sequence). The CDR3 sequence: CASSPTPSGELFF.

The chain couples TRBV12-3 or TRBV12-4 to TRBJ1-1. The CDR3 runs 13 residues. The CDR3 protein is CASQRGSRTEAFF.

The genes are TRBV5-1 and TRBJ2-3; TCRdb selects TRBD1, and the lack of DNA leaves this call unchecked. In germline, CDR1 is SGHRS, CDR2 YFSETQ. The CDR3 is made up of 18 amino acids. CDR3 in amino acids: CASSVGTAPLSSTDTQYF.

The chain uses TRBV5-1 and TRBJ2-3. The CDR3 is made up of 12 amino acids. Germline CDR1 reads SGHRS; CDR2 reads YFSETQ. The chain's CDR3 is CASSLTDNTQYF. The full variable domain, its missing parts supplied by reference TRBV5-1 and TRBJ2-3, is KAGVTQTPRYLIKTRGQQVTLSCSPISGHRSVSWYQQTPGQGLQFLFEYFSETQRNKGNFPGRFSGRQFSNSRSEMNVSTLELGDSALYLCASSLTDNTQYFGPGTRLTVL.

The V gene is TRBV7-6, the J gene TRBJ2-2; there is no DNA to check the TCRdb D call of TRBD1. The CDR3 totals 16 residues. CDR1 SGHVS and CDR2 FNYEAQ come from the germline V gene. CDR3 protein: CASSQRDRRYTGELFF.

The chain uses TRBV12-3 or TRBV12-4 and TRBJ2-1; TCRdb names TRBD2, which stays unverified in the absence of DNA. The CDR3 totals 18 residues. The CDR3 here is CASSLSRLAGAYYNEQFF.

V usage is TRBV29-1 and J usage is TRBJ1-1; TCRdb picks TRBD1, but there is no DNA to check that call. Germline CDR1 is SQVTM and CDR2 is ANQGSEA. The CDR3 is 12 residues long. CDR3 protein: CSATRQDTEAFF.

The V call is TRBV5-1, the J call TRBJ2-3. The CDR3 sequence is 15 residues long. Germline CDR1 is SGHRS and CDR2 is YFSETQ. Here the CDR3 reads CASSAQSLRTDTQYF.

This chain connects TRBV15 to TRBJ2-3. This CDR3 region has 13 residues. CDR1 and CDR2 (germline): LNHNV, YYDKDF (reference sequence). CDR3 protein: CATGRDQGDTQYF.

The J gene is TRBJ2-1, the V gene TRBV5-1; TCRdb names TRBD1, which stays unverified in the absence of DNA. CDR1 is SGHRS, CDR2 YFSETQ, per germline. The CDR3 covers 12 residues. The CDR3 protein is CASRQGGNEQFF. The full variable domain, in which reference TRBV5-1 and TRBJ2-1 provide the parts outside the CDR3, is KAGVTQTPRYLIKTRGQQVTLSCSPISGHRSVSWYQQTPGQGLQFLFEYFSETQRNKGNFPGRFSGRQFSNSRSEMNVSTLELGDSALYLCASRQGGNEQFFGPGTRLTVL.

The gene calls are TRBV6-1 and TRBJ2-4; TCRdb's D gene call, TRBD1, goes unchecked for lack of DNA. CDR3 length: 16 amino acids. Germline CDR1 and CDR2: MNHNS and SASEGT. The CDR3 here is CASSGHTGTGGNIQYF.

This chain's CDR3 is CAWRSDYGYTF. This sequence joins TRBV30 and TRBJ1-2. CDR1 and CDR2 from the germline V gene are GTSNPN and SVGIG (reference sequence). The CDR3 covers 11 residues.

V gene TRBV12-3 or TRBV12-4 combines with J gene TRBJ1-1; TCRdb selects TRBD1, and the lack of DNA leaves this call unchecked. This CDR3 comprises 15 residues. The CDR3 sequence: CASIVLGGANTEAFF.

J is TRBJ2-4 and V is TRBV14; TCRdb's D call of TRBD1 is untestable without DNA. This CDR3 is 18 amino acids long. From germline, CDR1 is SGHDN and CDR2 FVKESK. The CDR3 loop reads CASSQDLLGGGGRNIQYF. Full variable domain (rest looked up from reference TRBV14 and TRBJ2-4): EAGVTQFPSHSVIEKGQTVTLRCDPISGHDNLYWYRRVMGKEIKFLLHFVKESKQDESGMPNNRFLAERTGGTYSTLKVQPAELEDSGVYFCASSQDLLGGGGRNIQYFGAGTRLSVL.

J is TRBJ2-5 and V is TRBV2. CDR3 length: 12 residues. CDR1 SNHLY and CDR2 FYNNEI come from the germline V gene. CDR3 loop: CASNGVGETQYF. The full variable domain, with the rest looked up from reference TRBV2 and TRBJ2-5, is EPEVTQTPSHQVTQMGQEVILRCVPISNHLYFYWYRQILGQKVEFLVSFYNNEISEKSEIFDDQFSVERPDGSNFTLKIRSTKLEDSAMYFCASNGVGETQYFGPGTRLLVL.

V usage is TRBV7-2 and J usage is TRBJ2-1; TCRdb proposes TRBD2, but this gene call is untestable without DNA. The CDR3 extends over 15 amino acids. Germline lookup yields CDR1 SGHTA and CDR2 FQGNSA. CDR3 sequence reads: CASSLGGGDFNEQFF. Full variable domain (remainder filled in from reference TRBV7-2 and TRBJ2-1): GAGVSQSPSNKVTEKGKDVELRCDPISGHTALYWYRQSLGQGLEFLIYFQGNSAPDKSGLPSDRFSAERTGGSVSTLTIQRTQQEDSAVYLCASSLGGGDFNEQFFGPGTRLTVL.

The chain couples TRBV20-1 to TRBJ1-5; with no DNA, the TCRdb D assignment of TRBD1 cannot be verified. This CDR3 contains 14 residues. CDR1 is DFQATT and CDR2 is SNEGSKA in the germline V gene (reference sequence). CDR3: CSATPGQTNQPQHF.

The V gene is TRBV5-1, the J gene TRBJ2-7; TCRdb indicates TRBD1, and absent DNA this call remains unverified. The CDR3 covers 13 residues. Germline V lookup: CDR1 SGHRS, CDR2 YFSETQ. CDR3 protein: CASSATGSYEQYF.

The genes are TRBV5-4 and TRBJ2-3; TCRdb reports TRBD2, a call that lacks DNA to check it against. This CDR3 is 16 amino acids long. The V gene's germline CDR1 is SGHNT and CDR2 YYREEE (reference sequence). This CDR3 reads CASSPWTSGNTDTQYF.

The rearrangement joins TRBV11-2 to TRBJ2-1. CDR3 length equals 11 residues. Germline values: CDR1 SGHAT, CDR2 FQNNGV. The CDR3 reads CASSGYNEQFF.

The chain has TRBV7-2 and TRBJ1-1. Germline-derived CDR1 and CDR2 are SGHTA and FQGNSA. This CDR3 contains 12 residues. The chain's CDR3 is CASSLGVSEAFF.